This T cell receptor beta chain comes out of a study of T-cell memory formation after mild COVID-19. The study's findings and limits: Contracting clones from day 15 to 85 had balanced CD4/CD8; later expanders favoured CD4+. Largely, contracting CD4+ clones fell within CM and EM, and contracting CD8+ clones within EMRA. Memory sampled before infection contained some responding clones, suggesting cross-reactive memory joined.

This CDR3 comprises 13 residues. Trimming left V 7 bases short and J 0 bases short, with 12 bases between. From germline, CDR1 is SQVTM and CDR2 ANQGSEA. On this clonotype itself: Its antigen is undetermined.

It was 5'RACE with constant-segment primers that produced the TCR alpha and TCR beta cDNA libraries, which carried sample barcodes and UMIs. TCRdb passed the 5' RACE reads through MiXCR, listing each CDR3 protein once. The table lists around 120,000 distinct CDR3 sequences, roughly 15% of them singletons. The clonotype originates from an adult woman who had mild COVID-19 (a few samples of this study predate the infection). Cell type and time point are not known. The V and J genes are TRBV29-1 and TRBJ1-1; no firm D call. The specimen sequenced was PBMCs or a T cell subset sorted from them (not recorded which). As DNA, the CDR3 is TGCAGCGCCAAGCCTATGTTGAACACTGAAGCTTTCTTT. Translation: CSAKPMLNTEAFF. The complete variable domain, with remaining parts taken from reference TRBV29-1 and TRBJ1-1, reads SAVISQKPSRDICQRGTSLTIQCQVDSQVTMMFWYRQQPGQSLTLIATANQGSEATYESGFVIDKFPISRPNLTFSTLTVSNMSPEDSSIYLCSAKPMLNTEAFFGQGTRLTVV.